The T cell receptor (beta chain) under discussion was sequenced for a study of T cell responses to AZD1222 COVID-19 vaccine (dated by TCRdb to about 2021). The study in broad terms: AZD1222 recipients given second doses at about 4 weeks or at about 12 weeks were pooled, since spike-specific TCR depth and breadth were not found to differ between the two schedules. A total of 233 trial participants underwent TCR sequencing, of whom some 210 received two doses of AZD1222 and some 26 received two doses of the MenACWY control vaccine. Trial participants were enrolled by age into subgroups of 18-55, 56-69 and 70-plus years, and around 150, 28 and 57 TCR-sequenced participants, respectively, were included in these subgroups.

This specimen's time point label, per the study, means: baseline before first vaccination. The vaccinee samples were drawn from two UK trials, COV001 and COV002, one of which was a single-blind randomized controlled phase 2/3 trial testing AZD1222 (ChAdOx1 nCoV-19) in healthy adults. Trial participant PBMC samples were collected at day 0 and day 28 after the second dose for TCRbeta chain sequencing. With respect to this clone: Its cognate antigen has yet to be identified. The sample holds no much larger clone one base away, and base qualities are not on file.

Summary of the overall study and its limitations: Because no day 14 peak-response samples were available, the repertoires could be characterized only after the peak T cell response. After two AZD1222 doses, spike-specific TCR breadth and depth were significantly higher than at day 0 and than in MenACWY recipients. Reportedly, almost half of the unique spike-specific TCRs recognized epitopes lying outside the regions that are mutated in the B.1.351 and B.1.1.7 variants. Most participants were white British and females outnumbered males, and the authors suggested that clonal diversity may have been underestimated. Conclusions about previously exposed vaccinees are limited, since just a handful of AZD1222 recipients were seropositive for SARS-CoV-2 at baseline. The 56-69-year group was small, and its depth increase did not reach significance, likely because of low power. CD4 TCRs associated with the vaccine covered the entire spike protein, and the dominant responses were in regions 160-218 and 743-854.

CDR1 SGHVS and CDR2 FNYEAQ were looked up in the germline V gene. The CDR3 holds 17 amino acids from the cysteine to the phenylalanine. Only CDR3 DNA is held: 51 bases, read in frame from base 1. The germline V and J ends show losses of 3 bases and 6 bases respectively, and no gene match explains 11 bases of the junction. The CDR3 regions of human TCRbeta chains were analyzed by immunosequencing. As for the original processing: Repertoire TCRs were matched against a reference library of SARS-CoV-2-specific TCRs generated with the MIRA antigen-specificity platform. Breadth meant the fraction of unique TCRs that were SARS-CoV-2-associated, whereas depth meant the fraction of total T cells that were SARS-CoV-2-associated. Using the MIRA data, each spike-specific TCR was assigned both to the spike region to which the TCR was reactive and to a CD4 or CD8 class. Log10-transformed breadth and depth values were compared by one-way ANOVA with Sidak's multiple comparisons tests. TCRdb retrieved this table from immuneACCESS and kept in-frame rearrangements only. Not all clones are present; in checked studies, unresolved V genes account for under half, and no reason is known for the remainder. V and J calls and clone size are those listed in that table; D and trimming were worked out from the DNA. The sample table lists approximately 190,000 clones, about nine tenths of them with a count of one. Nearly 1% of the sample lies in the top ten.

The source of this sequence is an adult in good health. This chain is built from TRBV7-6 and TRBJ2-1, with 10 central nucleotides matching TRBD2. Here the sequenced sample was peripheral blood, taken on day 0 of AZD1222 vaccination. The DNA sequence is TGTGCCAGCAGCTTTGGCCTAGCGGGAGCCTGGGCCAATGAGCAGTTCTTC. It is translated as CASSFGLAGAWANEQFF.